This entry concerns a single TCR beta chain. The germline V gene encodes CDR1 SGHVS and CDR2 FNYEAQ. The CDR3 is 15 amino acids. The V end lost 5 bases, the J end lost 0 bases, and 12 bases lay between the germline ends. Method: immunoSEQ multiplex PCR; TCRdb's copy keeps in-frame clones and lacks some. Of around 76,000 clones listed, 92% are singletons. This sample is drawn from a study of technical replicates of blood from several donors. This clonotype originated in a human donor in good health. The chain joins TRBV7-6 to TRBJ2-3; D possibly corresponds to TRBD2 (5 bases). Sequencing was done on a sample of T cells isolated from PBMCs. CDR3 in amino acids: CASSPDSTSTDTQYF. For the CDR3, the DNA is TGTGCCAGCAGCCCGGACTCTACTAGCACAGATACGCAGTATTTT.